The rows below give T cell receptor beta chains drawn from one sample of a study of cytomegalovirus exposure and HLA in healthy donors. The assay was immunoSEQ multiplex PCR, and TCRdb's table has in-frame clones only and misses some. The data contain 150,000 to 200,000 clones, less than 90% of them singletons. Sample: PBMCs. The receptors originated from a boy younger than 18 in good health and CMV-seronegative. CDR3s include the opening cysteine and the closing phenylalanine or tryptophan. D genes are given only for firm matches. Some rows mark clone size as missing; the rest say once, few, many or name a class of expanded clone.

TRBV25-1	NA	15	few	TRBJ1-4	CASSELGQTNEKLFF	TGTGCCAGCAGTGAATTAGGACAGACTAATGAAAAACTGTTTTTT
TRBV11-2	TRBD2	14	NA	TRBJ2-2	CASSPGGPGGELFF	TGTGCCAGCAGTCCGGGGGGGCCGGGCGGGGAGCTGTTTTTT
TRBV5-4	NA	15	NA	TRBJ1-3	CASSEVGSSGNTIYF	TGTGCCAGCAGCGAGGTTGGAAGCTCTGGAAACACCATATATTTT
TRBV6-4	NA	16	NA	TRBJ2-3	CASSDIAIGTTDTQYF	TGTGCCAGCAGTGACATAGCGATAGGAACCACAGATACGCAGTATTTT
TRBV6-4	TRBD2	15	NA	TRBJ2-6	CASSEGGVGANVLTF	TGTGCCAGCAGTGAGGGGGGGGTTGGGGCCAACGTCCTGACTTTC
TRBV5-5	TRBD2	14	NA	TRBJ2-3	CASSLRLAGDTQYF	TGTGCCAGCAGCTTAAGGCTAGCGGGGGATACGCAGTATTTT
TRBV19	NA	15	NA	TRBJ2-2	CASSSGARNTGELFF	TGTGCCAGTAGTAGCGGGGCGAGGAACACCGGGGAGCTGTTTTTT
TRBV28	NA	12	once	TRBJ1-1	CASSLTDSEAFF	TGTGCCAGCAGTTTAACCGACAGTGAAGCTTTCTTT
TRBV7-9	NA	14	NA	TRBJ2-3	CASSFSLSTDTQYF	TGTGCCAGCAGCTTTAGCCTATCCACAGATACGCAGTATTTT
TRBV7-2	TRBD2	12	NA	TRBJ2-7	CASSPGGTTLYF	TGTGCCAGCAGCCCGGGCGGGACTACGCTGTACTTC
TRBV7-2	TRBD2	14	NA	TRBJ2-5	CASSSPGLQETQYF	TGTGCCAGCAGCTCGCCGGGACTACAAGAGACCCAGTACTTC
TRBV30	TRBD1	12	once	TRBJ1-4	CAWGQGHEKLFF	TGTGCCTGGGGACAGGGACATGAAAAACTGTTTTTT
TRBV6-5	NA	13	NA	TRBJ1-1	CASSYNRATEAFF	TGTGCCAGCAGTTACAACAGAGCCACTGAAGCTTTCTTT
TRBV6-5	NA	13	NA	TRBJ2-2	CASLGANTGELFF	TGTGCCAGTTTAGGGGCGAACACCGGGGAGCTGTTTTTT
TRBV9	TRBD2	14	NA	TRBJ2-7	CASSVESGSYEQYF	TGTGCCAGCAGCGTAGAGAGCGGGAGTTACGAGCAGTACTTC
TRBV6-4	NA	13	once	TRBJ1-1	CASSLAANTEAFF	TGTGCCAGCAGTCTGGCGGCAAACACTGAAGCTTTCTTT
TRBV19	TRBD1	17	NA	TRBJ1-3	CATLGRDRGISGNTIYF	TGTGCCACCCTCGGCCGGGACAGGGGGATCTCTGGAAACACCATATATTTT
TRBV7-8	TRBD1	16	few	TRBJ1-4	CASSLAAGQGGEKLFF	TGTGCCAGCAGCTTAGCTGCGGGACAGGGCGGTGAAAAACTGTTTTTT
TRBV6-5	NA	13	NA	TRBJ1-3	CASSRGSGNTIYF	TGTGCCAGCTCAAGGGGCTCTGGAAACACCATATATTTT
TRBV28	NA	16	few	TRBJ1-1	CASSSYRTGMNTEAFF	TGTGCCAGCAGCTCTTACCGAACAGGCATGAACACTGAAGCTTTCTTT
TRBV9	TRBD1	14	NA	TRBJ2-7	CASSPTGQFYEQYF	TGTGCCAGCAGCCCTACGGGACAGTTCTACGAGCAGTACTTC
TRBV28	TRBD2	12	NA	TRBJ2-7	CASSFTREHQYF	TGTGCCAGCAGTTTTACGCGGGAGCATCAGTACTTC
TRBV18	NA	16	NA	TRBJ1-2	CASPPLWRVGDYGYTF	TGTGCCAGCCCACCATTGTGGCGGGTAGGAGACTATGGCTACACCTTC
TRBV2	TRBD1	16	NA	TRBJ2-3	CASSEWDSVFSDTQYF	TGTGCCAGCAGTGAATGGGACAGCGTCTTCTCAGATACGCAGTATTTT
TRBV19	NA	14	NA	TRBJ1-1	CASTNSRKNTEAFF	TGTGCCAGTACCAACAGTAGAAAGAACACTGAAGCTTTCTTT
TRBV7-6	NA	12	NA	TRBJ1-6	CASSRYNSPLHF	TGTGCCAGCAGCCGGTATAATTCACCCCTCCACTTT
TRBV30	NA	15	NA	TRBJ2-3	CAWSVPAGYTDTQYF	TGTGCCTGGAGTGTACCTGCGGGATATACAGATACGCAGTATTTT
TRBV5-1	TRBD2	14	NA	TRBJ2-1	CASSLLRGEGEQFF	TGCGCCAGCAGCTTGCTGAGAGGGGAGGGTGAGCAGTTCTTC
TRBV7-9	NA	12	NA	TRBJ1-2	CSSSLRNYGYTF	TGTTCCAGCAGCCTGCGTAACTATGGCTACACCTTC
TRBV5-1	NA	16	NA	TRBJ1-3	CASSLAGRGFGNTIYF	TGCGCCAGCAGCTTGGCGGGCAGGGGCTTTGGAAACACCATATATTTT
TRBV30	TRBD2	12	NA	TRBJ2-7	CAWSGIAGEQYF	TGTGCCTGGAGTGGAATAGCGGGAGAGCAGTACTTC
TRBV7-2	NA	15	NA	TRBJ1-2	CASSLVGLPNYGYTF	TGTGCCAGCAGCTTAGTGGGCCTCCCAAACTATGGCTACACCTTC
TRBV19	TRBD2	16	NA	TRBJ2-7	CASSIDQAGEGYEQYF	TGTGCCAGTAGTATAGATCAGGCGGGAGAAGGATACGAGCAGTACTTC
TRBV19	TRBD1	14	NA	TRBJ2-7	CASRETGAPYEQYF	TGTGCCAGTAGGGAGACAGGGGCCCCATACGAGCAGTACTTC
TRBV11-2	TRBD2	16	NA	TRBJ2-1	CASSLHAGAMYNEQFF	TGTGCCAGCAGCCTCCACGCGGGAGCAATGTACAATGAGCAGTTCTTC
TRBV2	TRBD2	15	NA	TRBJ2-2	CASRRGTISTGELFF	TGTGCCAGCAGGCGCGGGACTATCAGCACCGGGGAGCTGTTTTTT
TRBV30	TRBD2	17	once	TRBJ2-2	CAWSVDRTGGYTGELFF	TGTGCCTGGAGTGTAGACCGGACGGGAGGATACACCGGGGAGCTGTTTTTT
TRBV10-3	TRBD1	16	NA	TRBJ2-5	CAISGAGTGIRETQYF	TGTGCCATCAGTGGGGCCGGGACAGGGATCAGGGAGACCCAGTACTTC
TRBV5-1	TRBD1	15	few	TRBJ1-5	CASSLGNQGVQPQHF	TGCGCCAGCAGCTTGGGGAATCAGGGGGTACAGCCCCAGCATTTT
TRBV15	NA	16	once	TRBJ2-2	CATGDGDIWNTGELFF	TGTGCCACGGGGGACGGGGACATATGGAACACCGGGGAGCTGTTTTTT
TRBV7-2	NA	13	NA	TRBJ1-2	CASSLSLSYGYTF	TGTGCCAGCAGCTTAAGCCTAAGCTATGGCTACACCTTC
TRBV5-4	NA	15	NA	TRBJ1-1	CASSRRRDMNTEAFF	TGTGCCAGCAGCCGACGTAGGGACATGAACACTGAAGCTTTCTTT
TRBV7-9	TRBD1	18	NA	TRBJ1-4	CSSSLALEGQGINEKLFF	TGTTCCAGCAGCTTAGCGCTGGAGGGACAGGGCATTAATGAAAAACTGTTTTTT
TRBV5-1	NA	14	NA	TRBJ2-5	CASSAGLPQETQYF	TGCGCCAGCAGCGCGGGACTTCCCCAAGAGACCCAGTACTTC
TRBV29-1	NA	12	NA	TRBJ1-5	CSPVGRFVAQHF	TGCAGCCCGGTAGGGAGGTTTGTCGCCCAGCATTTT
TRBV11-2	NA	13	NA	TRBJ1-1	CASSLVSDTEAFF	TGTGCCAGCAGCTTAGTTTCGGACACTGAAGCTTTCTTT
TRBV27	NA	17	NA	TRBJ1-6	CASSPLDTRSYNSPLHF	TGTGCCAGCAGTCCTTTGGACACTCGCTCCTATAATTCACCCCTCCACTTT
TRBV7-9	TRBD1	15	NA	TRBJ1-2	CASSSGQGPNYGYTF	TGTGCCAGCAGCTCAGGACAGGGTCCTAACTATGGCTACACCTTC
TRBV6-5	TRBD2	12	NA	TRBJ2-7	CASSQSGGEQYF	TGTGCCAGCAGCCAGAGCGGGGGCGAGCAGTACTTC
TRBV6-6	NA	16	NA	TRBJ1-5	CASSSPGRGTNQPQHF	TGTGCCAGCAGCTCCCCCGGGAGGGGCACCAATCAGCCCCAGCATTTT
TRBV19	NA	13	once	TRBJ1-5	CASSAPTAQPQHF	TGTGCCAGTAGTGCTCCGACAGCACAGCCCCAGCATTTT
TRBV4-1	NA	17	NA	TRBJ1-4	CASRTLAGVLIGEKLFF	TGCGCCAGCAGAACCCTGGCAGGGGTGTTAATAGGTGAAAAACTGTTTTTT
TRBV19	NA	14	NA	TRBJ1-5	CASSIGAGNQPQHF	TGTGCCAGTAGTATAGGAGCCGGCAATCAGCCCCAGCATTTT
TRBV12-5	TRBD1	14	NA	TRBJ1-2	CASGLPGTDYGYTF	TGTGCTAGTGGTTTGCCCGGGACAGACTATGGCTACACCTTC
TRBV7-6	NA	15	NA	TRBJ2-7	CASSLARQGTYEQYF	TGTGCCAGCAGCTTAGCGCGGCAGGGTACCTACGAGCAGTACTTC